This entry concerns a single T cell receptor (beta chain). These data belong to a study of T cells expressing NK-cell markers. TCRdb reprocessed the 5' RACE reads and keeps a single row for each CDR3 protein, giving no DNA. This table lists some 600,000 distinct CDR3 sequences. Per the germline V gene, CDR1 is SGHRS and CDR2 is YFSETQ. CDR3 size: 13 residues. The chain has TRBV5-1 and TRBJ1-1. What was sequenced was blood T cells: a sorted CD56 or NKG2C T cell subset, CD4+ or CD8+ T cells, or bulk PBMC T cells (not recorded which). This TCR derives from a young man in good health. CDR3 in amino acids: CASRDDSNTEAFF.